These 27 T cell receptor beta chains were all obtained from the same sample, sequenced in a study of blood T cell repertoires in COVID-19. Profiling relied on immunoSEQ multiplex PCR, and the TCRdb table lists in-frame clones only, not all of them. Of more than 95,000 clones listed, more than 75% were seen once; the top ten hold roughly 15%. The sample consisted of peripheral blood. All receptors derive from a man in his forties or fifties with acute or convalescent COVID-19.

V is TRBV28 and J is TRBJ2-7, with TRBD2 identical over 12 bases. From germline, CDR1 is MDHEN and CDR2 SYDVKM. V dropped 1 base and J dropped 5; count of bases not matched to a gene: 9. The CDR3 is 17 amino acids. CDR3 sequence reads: CASSLFSRLAGADEQYF. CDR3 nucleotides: TGTGCCAGCAGTTTATTCTCACGACTAGCGGGAGCGGACGAGCAGTACTTC.

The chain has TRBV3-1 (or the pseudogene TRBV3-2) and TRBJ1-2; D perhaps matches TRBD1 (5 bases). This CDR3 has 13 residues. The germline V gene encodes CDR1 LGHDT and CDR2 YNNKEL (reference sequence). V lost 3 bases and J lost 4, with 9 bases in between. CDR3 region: CASSHRVSYGYTF. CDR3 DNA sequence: TGTGCCAGCAGCCACAGGGTTTCCTATGGCTACACCTTC.

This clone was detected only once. The CDR3 loop reads CASSTLAVGSYNEQFF. The CDR3 coding sequence is TGTGCCAGCTCAACCCTAGCGGTCGGCTCCTACAATGAGCAGTTCTTC. This chain links TRBV18 with TRBJ2-1; 7 nucleotides line up with TRBD2. Unmatched junction bases numbered 7, after V lost 5 bases and J lost 0 bases. This CDR3 region has 16 residues. CDR1 KGHSH and CDR2 LQKENI come from the germline V gene.

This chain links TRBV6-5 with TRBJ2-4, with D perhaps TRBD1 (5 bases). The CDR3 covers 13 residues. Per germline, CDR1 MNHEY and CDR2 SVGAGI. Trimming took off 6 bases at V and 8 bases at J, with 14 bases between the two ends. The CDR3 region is CASSQKQGYIQYF. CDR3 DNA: TGTGCCAGCAGCCAGAAGCAGGGATACATTCAGTACTTC.

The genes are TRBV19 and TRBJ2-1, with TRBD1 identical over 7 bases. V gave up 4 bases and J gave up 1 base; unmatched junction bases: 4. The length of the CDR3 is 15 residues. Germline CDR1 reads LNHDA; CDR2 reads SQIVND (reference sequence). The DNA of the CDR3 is TGTGCCAGTAGTAGACAGGGTAATTCCTACAATGAGCAGTTCTTC. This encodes CASSRQGNSYNEQFF.

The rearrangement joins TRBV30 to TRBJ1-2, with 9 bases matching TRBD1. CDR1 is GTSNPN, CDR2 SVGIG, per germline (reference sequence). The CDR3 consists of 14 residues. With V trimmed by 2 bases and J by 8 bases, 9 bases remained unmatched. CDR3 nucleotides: TGTGCCTGGAGTTTGACAGGGGGGGTCTTCGGCTACACCTTC. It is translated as CAWSLTGGVFGYTF.

The CDR3 reads CASSLRLAGAYNEQFF. As DNA, the CDR3 is TGTGCCAGCAGCCTCAGACTAGCGGGAGCCTACAATGAGCAGTTCTTC. This chain connects TRBV11-2 to TRBJ2-1; 12 positions match TRBD2. J lost 2 bases, V lost 5 bases, and 4 bases had no gene match. CDR3 length: 16 amino acids. Germline CDR1 SGHAT, CDR2 FQNNGV. The full variable domain, its missing parts supplied by reference TRBV11-2 and TRBJ2-1, is EAGVAQSPRYKIIEKRQSVAFWCNPISGHATLYWYQQILGQGPKLLIQFQNNGVVDDSQLPKDRFSAERLKGVDSTLKIQPAKLEDSAVYLCASSLRLAGAYNEQFFGPGTRLTVL.

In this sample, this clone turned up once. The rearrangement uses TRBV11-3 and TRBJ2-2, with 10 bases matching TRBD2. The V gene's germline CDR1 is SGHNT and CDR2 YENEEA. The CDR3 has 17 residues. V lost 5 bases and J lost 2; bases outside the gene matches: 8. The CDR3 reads CASSAETSGSNTGELFF. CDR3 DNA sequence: TGTGCCAGCAGCGCCGAGACTAGCGGGTCCAACACCGGGGAGCTGTTTTTT.

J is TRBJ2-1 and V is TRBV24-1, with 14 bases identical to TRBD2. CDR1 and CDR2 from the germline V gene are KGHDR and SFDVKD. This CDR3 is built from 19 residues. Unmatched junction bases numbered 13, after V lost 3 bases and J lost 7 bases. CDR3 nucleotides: TGTGCCACCAGTGATCCGACTAGCGGGAGGGCCCGGGCCGTAAATGAGCAGTTCTTC. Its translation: CATSDPTSGRARAVNEQFF.

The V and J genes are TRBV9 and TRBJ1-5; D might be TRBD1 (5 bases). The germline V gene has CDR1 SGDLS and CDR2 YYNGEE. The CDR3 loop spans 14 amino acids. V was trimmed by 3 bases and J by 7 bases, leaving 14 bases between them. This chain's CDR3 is CASSEGLGRQPQHF. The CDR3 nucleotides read TGTGCCAGCAGCGAGGGGTTGGGGAGGCAGCCCCAGCATTTT.

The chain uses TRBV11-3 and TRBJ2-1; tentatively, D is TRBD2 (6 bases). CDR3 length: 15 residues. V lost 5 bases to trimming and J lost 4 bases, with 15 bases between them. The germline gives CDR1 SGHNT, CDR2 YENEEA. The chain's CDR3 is CASSPLEGSYNEQFF. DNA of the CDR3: TGTGCCAGCAGCCCCTTGGAGGGAAGTTACAATGAGCAGTTCTTC.

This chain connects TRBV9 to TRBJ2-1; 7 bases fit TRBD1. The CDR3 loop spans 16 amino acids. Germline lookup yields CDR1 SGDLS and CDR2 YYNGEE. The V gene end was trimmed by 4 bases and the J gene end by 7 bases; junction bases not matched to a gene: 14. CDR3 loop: CASSLTQGSLGNEQFF. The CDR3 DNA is TGTGCCAGCAGCCTTACACAGGGGTCCTTGGGAAATGAGCAGTTCTTC.

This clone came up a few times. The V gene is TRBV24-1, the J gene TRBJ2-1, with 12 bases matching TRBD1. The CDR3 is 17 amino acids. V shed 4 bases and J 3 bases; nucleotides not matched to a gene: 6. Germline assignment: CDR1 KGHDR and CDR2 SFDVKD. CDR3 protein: CATSDPGTGGIYNEQFF. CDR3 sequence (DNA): TGTGCCACCAGTGACCCCGGGACAGGGGGCATCTACAATGAGCAGTTCTTC.

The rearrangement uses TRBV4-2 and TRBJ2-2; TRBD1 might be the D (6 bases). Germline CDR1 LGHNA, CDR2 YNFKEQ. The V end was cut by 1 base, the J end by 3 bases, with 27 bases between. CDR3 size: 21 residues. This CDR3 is CASSQGLIGQTVLGDTGELFF. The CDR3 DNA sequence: TGTGCCAGCAGCCAAGGGTTAATCGGACAGACTGTTTTGGGTGACACCGGGGAGCTGTTTTTT.

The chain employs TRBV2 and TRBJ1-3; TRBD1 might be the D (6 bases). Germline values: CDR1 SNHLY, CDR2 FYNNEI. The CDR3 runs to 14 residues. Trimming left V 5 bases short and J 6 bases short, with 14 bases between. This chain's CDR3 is CASSRTVLQNTIYF. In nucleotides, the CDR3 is TGTGCCAGCAGTCGGACAGTCCTTCAAAACACCATATATTTT.

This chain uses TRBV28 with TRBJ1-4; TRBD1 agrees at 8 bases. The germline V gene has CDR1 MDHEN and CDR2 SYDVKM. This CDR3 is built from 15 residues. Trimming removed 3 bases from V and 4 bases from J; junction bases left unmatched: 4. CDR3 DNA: TGTGCCAGCAGTTTCGGACAGGGTGGTAATGAAAAACTGTTTTTT. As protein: CASSFGQGGNEKLFF.

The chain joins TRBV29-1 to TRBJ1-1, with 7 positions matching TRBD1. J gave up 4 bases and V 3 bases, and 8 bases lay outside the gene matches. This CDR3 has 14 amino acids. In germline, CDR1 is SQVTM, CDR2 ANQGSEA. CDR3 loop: CSVEDVGQSTEAFF. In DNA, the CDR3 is TGCAGCGTTGAGGATGTGGGACAGAGCACTGAAGCTTTCTTT.

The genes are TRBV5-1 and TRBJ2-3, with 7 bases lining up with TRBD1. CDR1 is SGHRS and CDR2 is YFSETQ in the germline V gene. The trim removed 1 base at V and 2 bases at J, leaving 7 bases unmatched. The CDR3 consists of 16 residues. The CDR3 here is CASSLPRDSNTDTQYF. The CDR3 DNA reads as TGCGCCAGCAGCTTGCCTCGGGACAGCAACACAGATACGCAGTATTTT.

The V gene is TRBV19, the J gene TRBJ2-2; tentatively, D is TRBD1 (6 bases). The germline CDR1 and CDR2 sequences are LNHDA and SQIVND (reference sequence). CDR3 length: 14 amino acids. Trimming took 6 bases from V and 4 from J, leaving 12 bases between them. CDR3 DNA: TGTGCCAGTAGACAGGGATGGGGCACCGGGGAGCTGTTTTTT. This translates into CASRQGWGTGELFF.

The CDR3 sequence: CASSLTRTGSGNTIYF. DNA for the CDR3: TGTGCCAGCAGTTTAACCCGGACAGGCTCTGGAAACACCATATATTTT. This chain uses TRBV28 with TRBJ1-3; TRBD1 agrees at 7 bases. The germline gives CDR1 MDHEN, CDR2 SYDVKM. The V gene end was trimmed by 2 bases and the J gene end by 0 bases; junction bases not matched to a gene: 4. This CDR3 is built from 16 residues.

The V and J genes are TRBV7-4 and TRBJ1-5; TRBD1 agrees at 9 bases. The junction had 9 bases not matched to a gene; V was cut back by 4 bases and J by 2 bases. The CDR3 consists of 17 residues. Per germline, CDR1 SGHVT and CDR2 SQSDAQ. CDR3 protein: CASSSRDREEGNQPQHF. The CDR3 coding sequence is TGTGCCAGCAGCTCCCGGGACAGGGAAGAGGGCAATCAGCCCCAGCATTTT.

The CDR3 DNA is TGTGCCAGCAGTGAATGGCGGGAGGGCTACGAGCAGTACTTC. It codes for CASSEWREGYEQYF. V and J are TRBV6-1 and TRBJ2-7, with TRBD2 identical over 9 bases. Germline CDR1 is MNHNS and CDR2 is SASEGT. The junction had 2 bases not matched to a gene; V was cut back by 2 bases and J by 3 bases. The CDR3 consists of 14 residues.

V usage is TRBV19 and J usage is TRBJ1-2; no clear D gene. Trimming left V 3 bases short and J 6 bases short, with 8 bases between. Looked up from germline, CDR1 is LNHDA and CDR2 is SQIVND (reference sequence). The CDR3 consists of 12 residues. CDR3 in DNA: TGTGCCAGTAGTATTGGAGGGAATGGCTACACCTTC. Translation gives CASSIGGNGYTF.

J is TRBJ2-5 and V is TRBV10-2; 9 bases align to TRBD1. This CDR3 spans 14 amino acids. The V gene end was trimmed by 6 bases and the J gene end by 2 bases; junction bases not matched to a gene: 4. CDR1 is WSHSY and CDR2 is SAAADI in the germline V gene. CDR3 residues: CASRGTGPQETQYF. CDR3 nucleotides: TGCGCCAGCAGGGGGACAGGGCCACAAGAGACCCAGTACTTC.

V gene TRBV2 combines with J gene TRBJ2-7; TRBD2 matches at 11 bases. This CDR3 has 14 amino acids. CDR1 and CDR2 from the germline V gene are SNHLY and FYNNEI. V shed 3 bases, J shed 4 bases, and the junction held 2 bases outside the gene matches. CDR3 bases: TGTGCCAGCAGTGAGGTAGCGGGAGGGTACGAGCAGTACTTC. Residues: CASSEVAGGYEQYF.

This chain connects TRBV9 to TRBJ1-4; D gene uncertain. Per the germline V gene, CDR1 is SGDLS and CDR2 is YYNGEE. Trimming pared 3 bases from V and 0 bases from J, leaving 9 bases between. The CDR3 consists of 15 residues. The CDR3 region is CASSATLATNEKLFF. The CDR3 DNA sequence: TGTGCCAGCAGCGCGACTCTCGCAACTAATGAAAAACTGTTTTTT.

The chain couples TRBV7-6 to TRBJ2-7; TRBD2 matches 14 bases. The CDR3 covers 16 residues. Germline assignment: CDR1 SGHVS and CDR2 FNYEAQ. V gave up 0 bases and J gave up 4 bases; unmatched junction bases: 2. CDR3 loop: CASSLAGLAGEYEQYF. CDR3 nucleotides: TGTGCCAGCAGCTTAGCGGGACTAGCGGGAGAGTACGAGCAGTACTTC. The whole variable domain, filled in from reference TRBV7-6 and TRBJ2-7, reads GAGVSQSPRYKVTKRGQDVALRCDPISGHVSLYWYRQALGQGPEFLTYFNYEAQQDKSGLPNDRFSAERPEGSISTLTIQRTEQRDSAMYRCASSLAGLAGEYEQYFGPGTRLTVT.